This TCR beta chain is drawn from a study of breast tumors, draining lymph nodes, adjacent tissues. The CDR3 length is 16 residues. Germline V gene data show CDR1 as SGHKS and CDR2 as YYEKEE (reference sequence). V dropped 0 bases and J dropped 4 bases, with 14 bases sitting between them. Breast cancer patients provided tissue from their axillary draining lymph nodes. This clonotype was observed many times. MiXCR, applied by TCRdb to the multiplex PCR reads, yields one record per CDR3 protein. Among 140,000 or so distinct CDR3 sequences, approximately 32% were seen once, and the ten largest hold around 2.5%.

The source material was axillary lymph node tissue. The chain recombines TRBV5-5 with TRBJ1-3; a possible D gene is TRBD1 (6 bases). This sequence was found in a female donor with breast cancer. Some clones in this sample may be carry-over from other donors' samples. The CDR3 reads CASSLAGGSVGNTIYF. The CDR3 DNA sequence: TGTGCCAGCAGCTTGGCGGGGGGCTCTGTCGGAAACACCATATATTTT.